These 12 T cell receptor beta chains were all obtained from the same sample, sequenced in a study of T cells in Graves' hyperthyroidism and ophthalmopathy. TCR beta CDR3 region amplification was performed from RNA transcripts. The primer set for the first-round RT-PCR of the TCR CDR3 was HTBI. TCRdb processed the multiplex PCR reads anew with MiXCR; each CDR3 protein has one entry. Of about 700,000 distinct CDR3 sequences in the sample, 45% were seen once. Source material: peripheral blood or thyroid tissue (not recorded which). The source of these receptors is an adult man with Graves' disease, either hyperthyroidism or ophthalmopathy (not recorded which).

This rearrangement joins TRBV2 to TRBJ1-1; TRBD1 matches 8 bases. V shed 6 bases and J 7 bases; nucleotides not matched to a gene: 7. CDR1 SNHLY and CDR2 FYNNEI come from the germline V gene. This CDR3 region has 13 residues. The CDR3 coding sequence is TGTGCCAGCAGGGCCCAGGGGGCCGGTGAAGCTTTCTTT. Translation gives CASRAQGAGEAFF. Combining the CDR3 with reference TRBV2 and TRBJ1-1 gives the whole variable domain EPEVTQTPSHQVTQMGQEVILRCVPISNHLYFYWYRQILGQKVEFLVSFYNNEISEKSEIFDDQFSVERPDGSNFTLKIRSTKLEDSAMYFCASRAQGAGEAFFGQGTRLTVV.

This chain uses TRBV2 with TRBJ2-7, with TRBD1 identical over 8 bases. V lost 10 bases, J lost 2 bases, and 10 bases stayed unmatched. The CDR3 covers 14 residues. CDR1 and CDR2 (germline): SNHLY, FYNNEI. The CDR3 nucleotides are TGTGCCACACAGACAGGGGACAGTACCTACGAGCAGTACTTC. As protein: CATQTGDSTYEQYF.

The chain joins TRBV20-1 to TRBJ2-7; TRBD2 matches at 10 bases. Looked up from germline, CDR1 is DFQATT and CDR2 is SNEGSKA (reference sequence). The CDR3 is 16 amino acids. With V trimmed by 3 bases and J by 1 base, 9 bases remained unmatched. The CDR3 protein is CSARDTGTSASYEQYF. The CDR3 DNA follows: TGCAGTGCTAGGGACACCGGGACTAGCGCGTCCTACGAGCAGTACTTC.

This sequence joins TRBV7-9 and TRBJ2-5, with 10 positions matching TRBD2. The CDR3 sequence is 15 residues long. V lost 5 bases and J lost 4; bases outside the gene matches: 7. Germline V gene data show CDR1 as SEHNR and CDR2 as FQNEAQ (reference sequence). The DNA for the CDR3 is TGTGCCAGCAGCCCCGGGACTAGCGAGGGAGAGACCCAGTACTTC. Encoded protein: CASSPGTSEGETQYF.

About this clonotype itself: A single base separates this from a much larger clone, so it may be a read error. Without the conserved terminal phenylalanine or tryptophan, this CDR3 likely stems from a read error. This chain's CDR3 is CASSPGPAYEQYY. CDR3 DNA: TGTGCTAGCAGCCCCGGGCCGGCCTACGAGCAGTACTAC. The chain carries TRBV7-7 and TRBJ2-7; D is uncertain. Germline CDR1 SSHAT, CDR2 FNYEAQ (reference sequence). This CDR3 contains 13 residues.

The J gene is TRBJ2-5, the V gene TRBV29-1; 12 bases map to TRBD2. The CDR3 extends over 15 amino acids. Germline V gene sequence: CDR1 SQVTM, CDR2 ANQGSEA. The CDR3 bases are TGCAGTGCACGGACTAGCGGGAACCCCCAAGAGACCCAGTACTTC. Translation: CSARTSGNPQETQYF.

J is TRBJ1-4 and V is TRBV2, with 10 bases lining up with TRBD1. The junction had 3 bases not matched to a gene; V was cut back by 6 bases and J by 8 bases. Germline V gene sequence: CDR1 SNHLY, CDR2 FYNNEI. The CDR3 is 13 amino acids. CDR3 in DNA: TGTGCCAGCAGGGGGACAGGGGTAGAAAAACTGTTTTTT. Its protein product is CASRGTGVEKLFF.

As to this clonotype: One end of the junction fails to match germline, which may point to a read error. This sequence joins TRBV7-8 and TRBJ1-6; no clear D. Germline CDR1 reads SGHVS; CDR2 reads FQNEAQ. The CDR3 covers 16 residues. The CDR3 sequence: CASSIAGVGGNSPLHF. For the CDR3, the DNA is TGTGCCAGCAGCATAGCGGGAGTCGGAGGTAATTCACCCCTCCACTTT.

There are many counts of this clonotype. The rearrangement uses TRBV7-6 and TRBJ2-7; the match to TRBD1 covers 12 bases. The germline V gene encodes CDR1 SGHVS and CDR2 FNYEAQ. The CDR3 length is 17 residues. The V gene end was trimmed by 4 bases and the J gene end by 7 bases; junction bases not matched to a gene: 14. CDR3 residues: CASSSPRLGQGAGEQYF. CDR3 coding DNA: TGTGCCAGCAGCTCCCCGAGGCTGGGACAGGGGGCGGGGGAGCAGTACTTC.

The gene calls are TRBV19 and TRBJ1-1, with D possibly being TRBD1 (6 bases). The CDR3 loop spans 13 amino acids. Trimming removed 4 bases from V and 2 bases from J, with 8 bases in between. The germline V gene has CDR1 LNHDA and CDR2 SQIVND (reference sequence). CDR3 amino acids: CASSRGANTEAFF. For the CDR3, the DNA is TGTGCCAGTAGTAGGGGGGCTAACACTGAAGCTTTCTTT.

This clonotype has more than one count but fewer than ten. This chain uses TRBV10-3 with TRBJ1-2, with TRBD1 as a possible D gene (5 bases). Per the germline V gene, CDR1 is ENHRY and CDR2 is SYGVKD. This CDR3 spans 13 amino acids. V was cut by 10 bases and J by 8 bases, with 20 bases left in between. CDR3 DNA sequence: TGTGCCAGCCAAGAACCGGGGACGCGGGGCTACACCTTC. This encodes CASQEPGTRGYTF.

This clonotype came up a few times. The chain couples TRBV12-3 or TRBV12-4 to TRBJ1-4; 10 bases match TRBD1. The CDR3 contains 14 residues. J was trimmed by 7 bases and V by 3 bases; bases with no gene match: 2. In DNA, the CDR3 is TGTGCCAGCAGTTTCAGGACAGGGGGTGAAAAACTGTTTTTT. Protein product: CASSFRTGGEKLFF.